Listed here are 3 T cell receptor beta chains from one sample, sequenced in a study of neurological immune-mediated disorders. Via MiXCR, TCRdb re-called the 5' RACE reads, giving one row per CDR3 protein. Among some 48,000 distinct CDR3 sequences listed, approximately 21% were seen once. The sample's time point: technical triplicate 3. The sample was PBMCs. The receptors derive from a man aged 55 to 70 with HTLV-1-associated myelopathy (HAM/TSP).

This clonotype was counted ten times or more. The gene calls are TRBV6-5 and TRBJ2-1; D may be TRBD1 or TRBD2 (5 bases each). The CDR3 consists of 18 residues. Germline CDR1 MNHEY, CDR2 SVGAGI. The ends were cut back, 6 bases at V and 4 bases at J, with 25 bases in the middle. CDR3 in DNA: TGTGCCAGCAGCCCCCCGAGTTGGGACGGACCCCGATACAATGAGCAGTTCTTC. Encoded protein: CASSPPSWDGPRYNEQFF.

In this sample, this clonotype turned up many times. V usage is TRBV5-6 and J usage is TRBJ2-7; D is undetermined. The CDR3 contains 14 residues. Looked up from germline, CDR1 is SGHDT and CDR2 is YYEEEE. V was trimmed by 3 bases and J by 3 bases, leaving 13 bases between them. The CDR3: CASSSLGLGYEQYF. CDR3 nucleotide sequence: TGTGCCAGCAGCTCCTTGGGCCTTGGCTACGAGCAGTACTTC.

At least ten counts were recorded for this clonotype. The chain uses TRBV12-3 or TRBV12-4 and TRBJ2-7; 9 bases agree with TRBD2. J gave up 7 bases and V 5 bases, and 12 bases lay outside the gene matches. There are 15 residues in the CDR3. The CDR3 sequence: CASSPRGAGGGEQYF. For the CDR3, the DNA is TGTGCCAGCAGTCCCCGGGGAGCGGGAGGAGGTGAGCAGTACTTC.